The 8 T cell receptor beta chains below come from one sample, sequenced in a study of blood T cells in healthy people across ages. Through a sample-barcoded 5' primer and a J-beta primer mix, a second PCR was run for about 6 to 11 cycles. TCRdb reprocessed the 5' RACE reads with MiXCR, giving one entry per CDR3 protein. There are about 1,500,000 distinct CDR3 sequences in the sample; roughly 40% occur only once, and roughly 7.7% lies in the top ten. Material for sequencing was blood. Source of these receptors: a woman younger than 35 in good health.

CDR3 DNA sequence: TGCAGTGCTGACCGACAGGTTCCAGCAACTAATGAAAAACTGTTTTTT. It codes for CSADRQVPATNEKLFF. The J gene is TRBJ1-4, the V gene TRBV20-1, with a weak D call TRBD1 (6 bases). The V end was cut by 5 bases, the J end by 0 bases, with 16 bases between. This CDR3 is built from 16 residues. The germline CDR1 and CDR2 sequences are DFQATT and SNEGSKA (reference sequence).

This sequence joins TRBV5-8 and TRBJ2-5; TRBD2 matches at 8 bases. This CDR3 has 15 amino acids. CDR1 and CDR2 (germline): SGHTS, YDEGEE. J was trimmed by 5 bases and V by 1 base; bases with no gene match: 7. The CDR3 protein is CASSLPSGSGETQYF. The CDR3 nucleotides read TGTGCCAGCAGCTTGCCTAGCGGGTCCGGGGAGACCCAGTACTTC.

The chain links TRBV11-2 to TRBJ2-5, with 10 bases fitting TRBD2. The CDR3 contains 13 residues. Trimming took 8 bases from V and 3 from J; bases not matched to a gene: 3. The germline V gene encodes CDR1 SGHAT and CDR2 FQNNGV. This chain's CDR3 is CASVGLAKETQYF. The CDR3 DNA reads as TGTGCCAGCGTGGGACTAGCGAAAGAGACCCAGTACTTC.

This chain uses TRBV7-9 with TRBJ1-4, with TRBD1 matching 7 bases. The germline CDR1 and CDR2 sequences are SEHNR and FQNEAQ (reference sequence). CDR3 size: 15 residues. Germline trimming cut 5 bases from V and 6 bases from J; bases unmatched to any gene: 9. Here the CDR3 DNA reads TGTGCCAGCAGCCCTAAGGAGGGGGCTTATGAAAAACTGTTTTTT. Amino acid sequence: CASSPKEGAYEKLFF. Variable domain in full (rest from reference TRBV7-9 and TRBJ1-4): DTGVSQNPRHKITKRGQNVTFRCDPISEHNRLYWYRQTLGQGPEFLTYFQNEAQLEKSRLLSDRFSAERPKGSFSTLEIQRTEQGDSAMYLCASSPKEGAYEKLFFGSGTQLSVL.

The gene calls are TRBV27 and TRBJ1-6; no clear D. The length of the CDR3 is 18 residues. Trimming took off 7 bases at V and 0 bases at J, with 19 bases between the two ends. CDR1 is MNHEY and CDR2 is SMNVEV in the germline V gene (reference sequence). CDR3 DNA: TGTGCCAGCAAGATCGAAGTTGCCGGAAGCTCCTATAATTCACCCCTCCACTTT. Protein: CASKIEVAGSSYNSPLHF.

This clonotype was seen more than once but under ten times. The chain combines TRBV10-3 with TRBJ2-7, with 8 bases that match TRBD2. The CDR3 has 14 amino acids. V shed 2 bases, J shed 7 bases, and the junction held 7 bases outside the gene matches. Germline assignment: CDR1 ENHRY and CDR2 SYGVKD. The CDR3 loop reads CAISERREVGEQYF. The CDR3 DNA sequence: TGTGCCATCAGTGAGCGGCGGGAGGTTGGAGAGCAGTACTTC.

A few counts support this clonotype. The chain couples TRBV30 to TRBJ2-1; no reliable D call. Germline lookup yields CDR1 GTSNPN and CDR2 SVGIG (reference sequence). CDR3 length: 14 amino acids. The V end lost 5 bases, the J end lost 4 bases, and 15 bases lay between the germline ends. The CDR3 DNA reads TGTGCCTGGTGGACGCCTCAAGCTTACAATGAGCAGTTCTTC. Amino acid sequence: CAWWTPQAYNEQFF. Based on the CDR3 plus reference TRBV30 and TRBJ2-1, the full variable domain is SQTIHQWPATLVQPVGSPLSLECTVEGTSNPNLYWYRQAAGRGLQLLFYSVGIGQISSEVPQNLSASRPQDRQFILSSKKLLLSDSGFYLCAWWTPQAYNEQFFGPGTRLTVL.

This clonotype was found a few times. V gene TRBV7-8 combines with J gene TRBJ2-7; 10 nucleotides line up with TRBD2. Germline V lookup: CDR1 SGHVS, CDR2 FQNEAQ. There are 14 residues in the CDR3. V lost 5 bases to trimming and J lost 7 bases; unmatched junction nucleotides: 8. Here the CDR3 reads CASSTLAGGREQYF. The CDR3 DNA sequence: TGTGCCAGCAGCACCTTAGCGGGAGGAAGAGAGCAGTACTTC.